This entry is about one TCR beta chain. What antigen it recognizes has not been identified. No base-level quality is on record; no much larger clone is a single base apart. This sample was taken from a study of ipilimumab plus nivolumab after autologous stem cell transplantation (dated by TCRdb to about 2021). For the study in its entirety: Trial patients received a median of about five ipilimumab doses and 8 nivolumab doses. Primary refractory and relapsed disease were included in the DLBCL cohort, with 18-month progression-free survival of roughly 89% and 26%, respectively. The intent-to-treat population of the trial was made up of 35 to 40 patients. Patients in the trial were undergoing autologous transplant and had high-risk diffuse large B cell lymphoma, mature T cell lymphoma, or multiple myeloma.

Ipilimumab was given at 1 mg/kg intravenously on day 1 of selected weeks, and checkpoint therapy started 14 to 28 days after autologous transplant. Nivolumab was given at 3 mg/kg intravenously on day 1 of weeks 1, 4, 7, 10, and every two weeks through week 26. This was a Phase Ib clinical trial that tested ipilimumab plus nivolumab, given as combined checkpoint inhibition, for consolidation following autologous stem cell transplantation. Study-wide findings and limitations: Combined checkpoint inhibition as post-transplant consolidation was concluded by the authors to appear tolerable. According to the authors, a biologic rationale for studying the approach further came from T cell receptor repertoire, regulatory T cell phenotype and gut microbiota profiles.

Libraries were built with the immunoSEQ multiplex PCR assay. TCRdb mirrors the immuneACCESS table, restricted to in-frame sequences. Some clones are absent from its copies; in checked studies, under half trace to an unresolved V gene, and the reason for the others is unknown. This sample comprises about 84,000 clones, around 80% of them detected only once. Jointly, the top ten make up 2% to 2.5% of the sample. This TCR was recovered from a male donor with diffuse large B-cell lymphoma. Sequenced here: PBMCs, sampled in a trial of ipilimumab plus nivolumab as post-transplant consolidation.

CDR3 protein: CASSLGTNTGELFF. The DNA is TGCGCCAGCAGCTTGGGCACAAACACCGGGGAGCTGTTTTTT. The chain is encoded by TRBV5-1 joined to TRBJ2-2, with an unclear D gene assignment. The V and J ends are trimmed by 0 bases and 2 bases, leaving 5 bases between them. In the germline V gene, CDR1 corresponds to SGHRS and CDR2 to YFSETQ. From its cysteine to its phenylalanine, the CDR3 spans 14 amino acids. This entry keeps only the CDR3 DNA: 42 bases, framed from base 1.